The T cell receptor (beta chain) under discussion was sequenced for a study of cytomegalovirus exposure and HLA in healthy donors. Vbeta (60) and Jbeta (13) primers were used in the PCR. Profiling relied on immunoSEQ multiplex PCR, and the TCRdb table lists in-frame clones only, not all of them. The sample comprises fewer than 180,000 clones, roughly 80% of which are singletons, and roughly 3.6% rests with the top ten. In germline, CDR1 is SGHNT, CDR2 YYREEE (reference sequence). With V trimmed by 4 bases and J by 5 bases, 15 bases remained unmatched. There are 17 residues in the CDR3. The sequence derives from a human donor in good health. The chain links TRBV5-4 to TRBJ2-5, with TRBD1 identical over 9 bases. The sample consisted of PBMCs. The CDR3 region is CASSATPGDRVVETQYF. CDR3 bases: TGTGCCAGCAGCGCCACTCCAGGGGACAGGGTAGTGGAGACCCAGTACTTC.